Presented here are 15 T cell receptor beta chains from one specimen sequenced in a study of cytomegalovirus exposure and HLA in healthy donors (dated by TCRdb to 2015 to 2018). Library generation was performed with the immunoSEQ multiplex PCR assay. The multiplex PCR relied on a mix of 60 forward primers for TCR Vbeta segments and 13 reverse primers for TCR Jbeta segments. Here the immuneACCESS table is served through TCRdb, limited to in-frame sequences with V and J called. Missing clones are a known gap in these copies; in checked studies unresolved V genes cover under half, and the rest lacks a known reason. The sample contains around 140,000 clones, 70% to 80% of them found a single time. The ten largest clonotypes hold 1.5% to 2% of the sample. Sequenced material: PBMCs. The receptor set was obtained from a female donor in good health and CMV-seropositive.

The genes are TRBV5-1 and TRBJ1-6, with 10 bases lining up with TRBD1. The CDR3 has 15 residues. The germline gives CDR1 SGHRS, CDR2 YFSETQ. Trimming at V came to 3 bases and at J to 7 bases, leaving 4 bases not matched to a gene. The CDR3 region is CASSWEDRGNSPLHF. For the CDR3, the DNA is TGCGCCAGCAGCTGGGAGGACAGGGGGAATTCACCCCTCCACTTT.

The V and J genes are TRBV30 and TRBJ2-7, with 7 bases identical to TRBD1. The germline V gene has CDR1 GTSNPN and CDR2 SVGIG (reference sequence). V was clipped by 1 base and J by 5 bases; unmatched bases: 11. The CDR3 runs 15 residues. CDR3 protein: CAWSGGRGFVHEQYF. CDR3 in DNA: TGTGCCTGGAGTGGGGGCAGGGGGTTCGTCCACGAGCAGTACTTC.

The chain joins TRBV5-1 to TRBJ2-4; TRBD2 aligns across 8 bases. Germline V gene lookup returns CDR1 SGHRS and CDR2 YFSETQ. The trim removed 5 bases at V and 7 bases at J, leaving 8 bases unmatched. The CDR3 consists of 14 residues. The CDR3 region is CASSDPASGNIQYF. DNA for the CDR3: TGCGCCAGCAGTGACCCCGCTAGCGGGAACATTCAGTACTTC.

J is TRBJ1-5 and V is TRBV6-1; D uncertain. The germline gives CDR1 MNHNS, CDR2 SASEGT. The CDR3 totals 16 residues. The V and J ends lost 2 bases and 5 bases respectively, with 16 bases between them. CDR3 nucleotide sequence: TGTGCCAGCAGTGAAACGTCAAACAGCTTATATCAGCCCCAGCATTTT. Amino acids: CASSETSNSLYQPQHF.

This clone has only a few counts. The V call is TRBV9, the J call TRBJ2-5, with 8 bases lining up with TRBD2. This CDR3 has 15 amino acids. Unmatched junction bases numbered 10, after V lost 4 bases and J lost 5 bases. CDR1 SGDLS and CDR2 YYNGEE come from the germline V gene. The CDR3 sequence is CASSTPGGPGETQYF. CDR3 in DNA: TGTGCCAGCAGCACCCCGGGGGGGCCGGGGGAGACCCAGTACTTC.

There are a few counts of this clone. The rearrangement joins TRBV5-1 to TRBJ1-2; D might be TRBD1 (6 bases). The germline V gene has CDR1 SGHRS and CDR2 YFSETQ. Trimming took 3 bases from V and 2 from J, leaving 14 bases between them. The CDR3 covers 15 residues. The CDR3 reads CASSSGGGENYGYTF. The CDR3, as DNA: TGCGCCAGCAGCTCGGGAGGGGGGGAGAACTATGGCTACACCTTC.

This chain uses TRBV11-2 with TRBJ2-1, with unresolved D. Trimming left V 1 base short and J 1 base short, with 5 bases between. This CDR3 region has 14 residues. The germline CDR1 and CDR2 sequences are SGHAT and FQNNGV. Written as DNA, the CDR3 is TGTGCCAGCAGCTTAGGGCAGTCCTACAATGAGCAGTTCTTC. Translating gives CASSLGQSYNEQFF.

The V gene is TRBV27, the J gene TRBJ1-6; TRBD1 matches at 9 bases. Germline V lookup: CDR1 MNHEY, CDR2 SMNVEV (reference sequence). The junction had 0 bases not matched to a gene; V was cut back by 1 base and J by 5 bases. CDR3 length equals 15 residues. The DNA of the CDR3 is TGTGCCAGCAGTTTATGGGACAGGGATAATTCACCCCTCCACTTT. It translates to CASSLWDRDNSPLHF.

The chain employs TRBV21-1 and TRBJ2-3; TRBD2, as called in the table, went unchecked against the DNA. TRBV21-1 is a recognized pseudogene. The CDR3 spans 17 residues. The CDR3, as DNA: TGTGCCAGCAGCAAAGTAAAGATCTATAGCGGGAGGGATACGCAGTATTTT. Its protein is CASSKVKIYSGRDTQYF.

The V gene is TRBV30, the J gene TRBJ2-5, with TRBD1 identical over 7 bases. After removal of 0 bases from V and 2 bases from J, the junction contained 6 bases not matched to a gene. The length of the CDR3 is 15 residues. CDR1 is GTSNPN and CDR2 is SVGIG in the germline V gene (reference sequence). This CDR3 is CAWSVGDRLQETQYF. Here the CDR3 DNA reads TGTGCCTGGAGTGTAGGGGACAGACTTCAAGAGACCCAGTACTTC. The whole variable domain, remainder taken from reference TRBV30 and TRBJ2-5, is SQTIHQWPATLVQPVGSPLSLECTVEGTSNPNLYWYRQAAGRGLQLLFYSVGIGQISSEVPQNLSASRPQDRQFILSSKKLLLSDSGFYLCAWSVGDRLQETQYFGPGTRLLVL.

Here the CDR3 reads CASSPAAGEGKLFF. Written as DNA, the CDR3 is TGTGCCAGCTCACCAGCGGCCGGGGAGGGAAAACTGTTTTTT. This chain links TRBV18 with TRBJ1-4; D not resolved. The ends were cut back, 2 bases at V and 10 bases at J, with 14 bases in the middle. The germline gives CDR1 KGHSH, CDR2 LQKENI. CDR3 size: 14 residues. Full variable domain (missing parts from reference TRBV18 and TRBJ1-4): NAGVMQNPRHLVRRRGQEARLRCSPMKGHSHVYWYRQLPEEGLKFMVYLQKENIIDESGMPKERFSAEFPKEGPSILRIQQVVRGDSAAYFCASSPAAGEGKLFFGSGTQLSVL.

The V gene is TRBV19, the J gene TRBJ1-5; D remains unclear. Germline V gene data show CDR1 as LNHDA and CDR2 as SQIVND (reference sequence). V was pared by 11 bases and J by 1 base, with 21 bases between. The CDR3 loop spans 16 amino acids. The CDR3 spells CASRRSLGRSNQPQHF. As DNA, the CDR3 is TGTGCCTCCCGCAGATCGCTAGGGAGGAGCAATCAGCCCCAGCATTTT.

The rearrangement uses TRBV6-1 and TRBJ2-3, with 9 bases fitting TRBD1. The trim removed 8 bases at V and 0 bases at J, leaving 0 bases unmatched. The CDR3 length is 13 residues. CDR1 and CDR2 (germline): MNHNS, SASEGT. Here the CDR3 reads CASGTGSTDTQYF. The CDR3 DNA reads TGTGCCAGCGGGACAGGGAGCACAGATACGCAGTATTTT.

The chain has TRBV19 and TRBJ2-7; 8 nucleotides align to TRBD2. In germline, CDR1 is LNHDA, CDR2 SQIVND (reference sequence). V lost 2 bases to trimming and J lost 1 base; unmatched junction nucleotides: 7. The length of the CDR3 is 16 residues. CDR3 sequence: CASSIQISGGSYEQYF. The CDR3 DNA reads as TGTGCCAGTAGTATACAAATCAGCGGGGGTTCCTACGAGCAGTACTTC.

The rearrangement uses TRBV11-1 and TRBJ2-7; D is possibly TRBD1 (6 bases). CDR1 and CDR2 (germline): SGHAT, FQDESV (reference sequence). CDR3 length equals 14 residues. The V gene lost 1 base and the J gene lost 3 bases, with 10 bases spanning the gap. The CDR3 DNA reads TGTGCCAGCAGCTTAGTTGCAGGGGACTACGAGCAGTACTTC. This sequence encodes CASSLVAGDYEQYF. Based on the CDR3 plus reference TRBV11-1 and TRBJ2-7, the full variable domain is EAEVAQSPRYKITEKSQAVAFWCDPISGHATLYWYRQILGQGPELLVQFQDESVVDDSQLPKDRFSAERLKGVDSTLKIQPAELGDSAMYLCASSLVAGDYEQYFGPGTRLTVT.